A single T cell receptor beta chain is shown here with its context. This CDR3 has 13 residues. Trimming left V 3 bases short and J 6 bases short, with 15 bases between. Per germline, CDR1 DFQATT and CDR2 SNEGSKA (reference sequence). These data originate in a study of identical twins. A single record per CDR3 protein comes from TCRdb applying MiXCR to the 5' RACE reads. The top ten hold roughly 1.6% of the sample, which has around 650,000 distinct CDR3 sequences, about 7.6% seen once. These data also formed part of another study, on yellow fever vaccine responses in identical twins.

The chain combines TRBV20-1 with TRBJ2-7; possibly TRBD2 for D (7 bases). This clonotype originated in a woman younger than 35 in good health. The specimen sequenced was PBMCs. CDR3 in amino acids: CSASGGLFVEQYF. The CDR3 DNA sequence: TGCAGTGCTAGCGGGGGGCTTTTTGTCGAGCAGTACTTC.